The TCR beta chain under discussion was sequenced for a study of blood T cell repertoires in COVID-19. Study-level information: The origin of the acute and convalescent COVID-19 samples was the United States, Italy and Spain. T cells, B-cell-depleted T cells, or PBMCs provided the cDNA or gDNA that served as material.

As originally analysed: Amplification with reference gene primers provided the estimates of nucleated cell counts. Measured with immunoSEQ multiplex PCR; TCRdb has only the in-frame clones, and not every one. The V and J calls and clone size come from that table; D and trimming were worked out from the DNA. The sample lists fewer than 50,000 clones, under 85% seen once, with about a third in the top ten. Germline loops: CDR1 MNHEY, CDR2 SVGAGI. With 9 bases removed from V and 1 base from J, the gap between germline ends came to 8 bases. This CDR3 has 12 residues. V usage is TRBV6-5 and J usage is TRBJ2-3; no firm D call. The receptor comes from a woman over 75 with acute or convalescent COVID-19. The specimen sequenced was peripheral blood. CDR3 sequence: CASGSRTDTQYF. CDR3 DNA sequence: TGTGCCAGTGGTAGCCGCACAGATACGCAGTATTTT.